This TCR beta chain was observed in a study of blood T cell repertoires in COVID-19. The wider study: The study drew acute and convalescent COVID-19 samples from the United States, Italy and Spain.

This clone showed up just once. Clones were sequenced by immunoSEQ multiplex PCR, and TCRdb holds only the in-frame ones, with some missing. The repertoire consists of roughly 100,000 clones, with about four fifths occurring once and the leading ten covering 30% to 45%. This CDR3 has 14 amino acids. V shed 4 bases and J 10 bases; nucleotides not matched to a gene: 6. Germline loops: CDR1 LGHNA, CDR2 YSLEER. Sequenced input: peripheral blood. This chain uses TRBV4-3 with TRBJ1-6, with 8 bases identical to TRBD1. The clonotype comes from an elderly man with acute or convalescent COVID-19. The chain's CDR3 is CASSPQGAHSPLHF. The CDR3 DNA reads as TGCGCCAGCAGCCCTCAGGGGGCTCACTCACCCCTCCACTTT.